This T cell receptor (beta chain) is drawn from a study of CD8 T cells in ankylosing spondylitis. There are a few counts of this clonotype. Its antigen remains unknown. The V end was cut by 3 bases, the J end by 4 bases, with 7 bases between. CDR3 length: 14 amino acids. CDR1 LGHDT and CDR2 YNNKEL come from the germline V gene (reference sequence). General study results and limits: Among TCR beta sequences, a motif of eight highly homologous variants appeared characteristic of ankylosing spondylitis blood. According to the report, clones linked to the disease were significantly enriched in matched synovial fluid samples taken from ankylosing spondylitis patients.

As the method for making TCR beta libraries, quantitative 5'-RACE with molecular barcodes was used. TCRdb called the 5' RACE reads again in MiXCR, with one record for every CDR3 protein. Counted here are about 240,000 distinct CDR3 sequences, about 9.1% occurring once; the ten biggest clones make up over 6.5%. This sequence was found in a male donor with ankylosing spondylitis or in good health (not recorded which). The sequencing sample was made of blood, either unsorted or a sorted T cell fraction (not recorded which). J is TRBJ2-6 and V is TRBV3-1; D perhaps matches TRBD2 (6 bases). CDR3 sequence (DNA): TGTGCCAGCAGCCATCGGGGGGGGGCCAACGTCCTGACTTTC. It translates to CASSHRGGANVLTF.